The source of this T cell receptor beta chain is a study of OX40 agonist ivuxolimab in advanced cancers. Overall study findings and caveats: Among expanded peripheral T cells, antigen specificity went undetermined.

The V end was cut by 3 bases, the J end by 0 bases, with 10 bases between. Germline V gene data show CDR1 as SGHNT and CDR2 as YYREEE (reference sequence). The CDR3 is made up of 14 amino acids. A note on this clone: Its antigen is as yet unknown.

This table comes from immunoSEQ multiplex PCR, and its TCRdb copy is limited to in-frame clones, with some not included. The repertoire consists of roughly 10,000 clones, with around nine tenths occurring once and the leading ten covering 10% to 12%. Specimen: CD4+ or CD8+ T cells sorted from blood, collected in a trial of the OX40 agonist ivuxolimab. The clonotype was recovered from an adult with an advanced solid tumor such as melanoma, head and neck, liver or kidney cancer. This chain connects TRBV5-4 to TRBJ2-7, with no clear D. DNA for the CDR3: TGTGCCAGCAGCTCGGTACCCAGCTCCTACGAGCAGTACTTC. It codes for CASSSVPSSYEQYF. The full variable domain, in which reference TRBV5-4 and TRBJ2-7 provide the parts outside the CDR3, is ETGVTQSPTHLIKTRGQQVTLRCSSQSGHNTVSWYQQALGQGPQFIFQYYREEENGRGNFPPRFSGLQFPNYSSELNVNALELDDSALYLCASSSVPSSYEQYFGPGTRLTVT.